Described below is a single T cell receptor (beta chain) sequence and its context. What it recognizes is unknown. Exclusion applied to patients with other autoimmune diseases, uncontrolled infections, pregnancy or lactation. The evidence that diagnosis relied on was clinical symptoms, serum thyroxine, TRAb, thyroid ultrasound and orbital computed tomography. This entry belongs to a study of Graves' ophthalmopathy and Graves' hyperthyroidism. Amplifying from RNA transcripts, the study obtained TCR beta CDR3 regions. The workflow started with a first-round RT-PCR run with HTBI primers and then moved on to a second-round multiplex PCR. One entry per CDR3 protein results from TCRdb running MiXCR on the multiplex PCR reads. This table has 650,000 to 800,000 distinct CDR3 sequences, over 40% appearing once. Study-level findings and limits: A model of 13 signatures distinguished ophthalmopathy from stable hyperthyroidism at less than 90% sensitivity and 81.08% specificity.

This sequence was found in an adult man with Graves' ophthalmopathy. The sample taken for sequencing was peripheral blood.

The CDR3 DNA reads TGCAGCGCCTCGGACAGGGGCAACACTGAAGCTTTCTTT. This codes for CSASDRGNTEAFF. This rearrangement joins TRBV29-1 to TRBJ1-1; 9 nucleotides match TRBD1. Unmatched junction bases numbered 5, after V lost 7 bases and J lost 2 bases. CDR3 length: 13 residues. The germline gives CDR1 SQVTM, CDR2 ANQGSEA.